The 20 T cell receptor beta chains in this list originate from one sample, sequenced in a study of T cell changes during pregnancy in multiple sclerosis. Here immunoSEQ multiplex PCR was the method, and the copy in TCRdb shows in-frame clones only, minus some. Of roughly 30,000 clones in the sample, nearly 90% were seen once. Sequencing was performed on CD8+ T cells from peripheral blood mononuclear cells, taken in the second trimester of pregnancy. These receptors all come from a female donor with multiple sclerosis, enrolled in a pregnancy study.

The chain joins TRBV30 to TRBJ2-2, with D perhaps TRBD2 (6 bases). CDR3 length: 15 amino acids. The V gene's germline CDR1 is GTSNPN and CDR2 SVGIG (reference sequence). The V end lost 5 bases, the J end lost 4 bases, and 17 bases lay between the germline ends. This chain's CDR3 is CAWWGGRSSTGELFF. As DNA, the CDR3 is TGTGCCTGGTGGGGAGGCCGAAGCAGCACCGGGGAGCTGTTTTTT.

V gene TRBV9 combines with J gene TRBJ1-2; the D is unclear. V was pared by 1 base and J by 0 bases, with 16 bases between. The CDR3 has 17 residues. Germline values: CDR1 SGDLS, CDR2 YYNGEE. The DNA for the CDR3 is TGTGCCAGCAGCGTAACTCCAGGCCGATCCCCTAACTATGGCTACACCTTC. This gives the protein CASSVTPGRSPNYGYTF.

The V gene is TRBV27, the J gene TRBJ2-7, with TRBD1 as a possible D gene (6 bases). Trimming removed 4 bases from V and 6 bases from J, with 10 bases in between. Germline V gene data show CDR1 as MNHEY and CDR2 as SMNVEV (reference sequence). The CDR3 is 12 residues long. The CDR3: CASSSTGFEQYF. DNA of the CDR3: TGTGCCAGCAGTTCAACAGGGTTCGAGCAGTACTTC.

CDR3 region: CARSISFSARQETQYF. DNA for the CDR3: TGTGCCAGAAGCATCAGTTTCAGCGCTCGCCAAGAGACCCAGTACTTC. This chain joins TRBV5-3 and TRBJ2-5; no reliable D call. TRBV5-3 is noted as an ORF with a role that remains uncertain. Trimming removed 4 bases from V and 1 base from J, with 17 bases in between. CDR3 length: 16 amino acids.

This clone has a handful of counts. This chain connects TRBV9 to TRBJ2-5; 8 bases fit TRBD2. The CDR3 totals 13 residues. Germline CDR1 reads SGDLS; CDR2 reads YYNGEE. Trimming took 3 bases from V and 3 from J; bases not matched to a gene: 1. The DNA for the CDR3 is TGTGCCAGCAGCGGTAGCGGGGAAGAGACCCAGTACTTC. This gives the protein CASSGSGEETQYF.

The V gene is TRBV14, the J gene TRBJ1-1; D is unresolved. The germline V gene encodes CDR1 SGHDN and CDR2 FVKESK. Trimming pared 4 bases from V and 5 bases from J, leaving 11 bases between. The CDR3 has 13 residues. The CDR3: CASSRWTGTEAFF. Here the CDR3 DNA reads TGTGCCAGCAGCCGGTGGACGGGGACTGAAGCTTTCTTT.

V gene TRBV21-1 combines with J gene TRBJ2-2; TRBD1 is taken as the D call from the table, unchecked against the DNA. TRBV21-1 is reported as a pseudogene. The CDR3 runs 20 residues. The CDR3 sequence: CASKGARDRVPEPNTGELFF. In DNA form, the CDR3 reads TGCGCCAGCAAAGGGGCCCGGGACAGGGTCCCAGAACCGAACACCGGGGAGCTGTTTTTT.

The chain uses TRBV7-8 and TRBJ2-7; D is undetermined. Trimming left V 1 base short and J 2 bases short, with 12 bases between. CDR3 size: 15 residues. Germline values: CDR1 SGHVS, CDR2 FQNEAQ. The CDR3 reads CASSLELNSAYEQYF. The CDR3 nucleotides are TGTGCCAGCAGCTTAGAGTTAAACTCGGCCTACGAGCAGTACTTC.

This chain links TRBV27 with TRBJ2-7; D is perhaps TRBD2 (6 bases). The CDR3 length is 16 residues. The V and J ends lost 2 bases and 4 bases respectively, with 18 bases between them. Per the germline V gene, CDR1 is MNHEY and CDR2 is SMNVEV (reference sequence). This CDR3 is CASSLRSEGIGYEQYF. The CDR3 DNA follows: TGTGCCAGCAGTTTACGATCGGAGGGAATCGGATACGAGCAGTACTTC.

The chain recombines TRBV6-6 with TRBJ2-7; no firm D call. There are 14 residues in the CDR3. The V gene's germline CDR1 is MNHNY and CDR2 SVGAGI (reference sequence). V was shortened by 2 bases and J by 5 bases, with 13 bases between the two germline ends. CDR3 loop: CASSYASVLDEQYF. The CDR3 nucleotides read TGTGCCAGCAGTTACGCAAGCGTCCTAGACGAGCAGTACTTC.

V and J are TRBV15 and TRBJ1-1; D is unclear. Trimming took off 0 bases at V and 10 bases at J, with 12 bases between the two ends. Germline assignment: CDR1 LNHNV and CDR2 YYDKDF (reference sequence). This CDR3 has 13 residues. CDR3 loop: CATSRDRGAVAFF. The CDR3 bases are TGTGCCACCAGCAGAGATCGTGGAGCCGTAGCTTTCTTT.

The CDR3 region has the DNA TGTGCCAGCGTTTCTACCCGGGACTACACAGATACGCAGTATTTT. The encoded protein is CASVSTRDYTDTQYF. The rearrangement uses TRBV6-5 and TRBJ2-3, with 7 nucleotides matching TRBD2. V lost 8 bases to trimming and J lost 2 bases; unmatched junction nucleotides: 10. This CDR3 is 15 amino acids long. The germline gives CDR1 MNHEY, CDR2 SVGAGI.

The J gene is TRBJ2-1, the V gene TRBV9, with 8 bases matching TRBD2. Germline V gene lookup returns CDR1 SGDLS and CDR2 YYNGEE. The CDR3 is 16 residues long. V lost 4 bases, J lost 4 bases, and 10 bases stayed unmatched. Written as DNA, the CDR3 is TGTGCCAGCAGCCCGGGGGGGGCTCTATTGTACAATGAGCAGTTCTTC. It translates to CASSPGGALLYNEQFF. Full variable domain (missing parts from reference TRBV9 and TRBJ2-1): DSGVTQTPKHLITATGQRVTLRCSPRSGDLSVYWYQQSLDQGLQFLIQYYNGEERAKGNILERFSAQQFPDLHSELNLSSLELGDSALYFCASSPGGALLYNEQFFGPGTRLTVL.

The rearrangement joins TRBV10-1 to TRBJ2-1; D is possibly TRBD2 (7 bases). CDR3 size: 13 residues. The germline gives CDR1 WNHNN, CDR2 SYGVQD (reference sequence). V dropped 8 bases and J dropped 7 bases, with 15 bases sitting between them. CDR3 DNA: TGCGCCAGCTTCGGGGGGCTGAGGAATGAGCAGTTCTTC. It specifies CASFGGLRNEQFF.

This clone is a singleton in its sample. This chain connects TRBV27 to TRBJ2-3; possibly TRBD1 for D (5 bases). The V gene lost 7 bases and the J gene lost 5 bases, with 16 bases spanning the gap. CDR3 length: 14 amino acids. Looked up from germline, CDR1 is MNHEY and CDR2 is SMNVEV (reference sequence). CDR3 in amino acids: CASTEMPGIDTQYF. DNA of the CDR3: TGTGCCAGCACCGAGATGCCAGGGATAGATACGCAGTATTTT.

The rearrangement uses TRBV10-3 and TRBJ2-6; 9 nucleotides match TRBD1. The V gene end was trimmed by 5 bases and the J gene end by 3 bases; junction bases not matched to a gene: 8. CDR3 size: 17 residues. CDR1 ENHRY and CDR2 SYGVKD come from the germline V gene. The CDR3 protein is CAISTRDREDGANVLTF. CDR3 in DNA: TGTGCCATCAGTACCCGGGACAGGGAAGATGGGGCCAACGTCCTGACTTTC.

The V and J genes are TRBV19 and TRBJ1-2; D is uncertain. The V and J ends lost 3 bases and 8 bases respectively, with 13 bases between them. This CDR3 contains 13 residues. Per the germline V gene, CDR1 is LNHDA and CDR2 is SQIVND (reference sequence). The CDR3 region is CASSISGSGGYTF. CDR3 DNA sequence: TGTGCCAGTAGTATTTCCGGTTCGGGGGGCTACACCTTC.

The CDR3, as DNA: TGTGCCAGCAGCTTTGACAGTTCCTACGAGCAGTACTTC. This sequence encodes CASSFDSSYEQYF. The V gene is TRBV7-6, the J gene TRBJ2-7; the D gene is possibly TRBD1 (5 bases). V shed 3 bases and J shed 1 base, with 7 bases lying between them. CDR1 SGHVS and CDR2 FNYEAQ come from the germline V gene. CDR3 length equals 13 residues. Combining the CDR3 with reference TRBV7-6 and TRBJ2-7 gives the whole variable domain GAGVSQSPRYKVTKRGQDVALRCDPISGHVSLYWYRQALGQGPEFLTYFNYEAQQDKSGLPNDRFSAERPEGSISTLTIQRTEQRDSAMYRCASSFDSSYEQYFGPGTRLTVT.

The chain employs TRBV7-8 and TRBJ2-3, with 10 bases that match TRBD2. V was clipped by 4 bases and J by 4 bases; unmatched bases: 5. The germline gives CDR1 SGHVS, CDR2 FQNEAQ. The CDR3 totals 15 residues. CDR3 bases: TGTGCCAGCAGCTCTAGCGGGAGCAGGGCAGATACGCAGTATTTT. Translating gives CASSSSGSRADTQYF.

The chain employs TRBV19 and TRBJ2-7, with 7 bases identical to TRBD1. J was trimmed by 3 bases and V by 5 bases; bases with no gene match: 7. The CDR3 consists of 14 residues. Germline lookup yields CDR1 LNHDA and CDR2 SQIVND (reference sequence). The CDR3 spells CASSDRDTLYEQYF. The CDR3 DNA reads TGTGCCAGTAGTGACAGGGACACCCTCTACGAGCAGTACTTC.